Detailed here is one TCR beta chain. What antigen it recognizes has not been identified. Base qualities are not provided; no much larger clone lies one nucleotide away. The library was built by means of the immunoSEQ multiplex PCR assay. The multiplex PCR relied on a mix of 60 forward primers for TCR Vbeta segments and 13 reverse primers for TCR Jbeta segments. The CDR3 region of rearranged TCR beta genes was amplified from genomic DNA by a multiplex PCR assay. The Illumina HiSeq System was used to sequence the amplified TCR beta libraries as 87-base-pair reads. The source study handled its data this way. Across the 500 to 850 repertoires, a later analysis counted some 81 million unique TCR beta chains, 9 million to 14 million of which were shared by at least two donors. A nearest-neighbor algorithm error-corrected the raw reads and collapsed the reads into unique sequences, merging closely related sequences to remove PCR and sequencing errors. To assign V, D and J gene segments, CDR3 sequences were aligned to IMGT reference sequences. Each retained sequence needed at least a six-nucleotide match to both a V gene segment and a J gene segment. Rearrangements were called productive when the CDR3 lacked stop codons and stayed in frame with V and J; all others were non-productive. Following IMGT convention, CDR3 was defined as the stretch from the second conserved V-encoded cysteine to the conserved J-encoded phenylalanine. Sequences without an unambiguous match to a single V gene segment were excluded from the earlier analysis of about 600 of the donors. In an earlier analysis of several hundred of the donors, V segments were called functional above 56.7% productive rearrangements and were called segregating when the between-donor standard deviation exceeded 5%. To diagnose cytomegalovirus status from the catalog of TCR beta chain sequences, a statistical classification framework was built. In a later analysis, TCR nucleotide sequences were compared against IMGT/GENE-DB human TR gene sequences so that V and J genes could be assigned. The TCRdist pipeline was used in a later analysis to assign CDR3 sequences and most-parsimonious VDJ recombination scenarios. In a later analysis, each TCR beta chain was defined by its CDR3 amino acid sequence together with its V-gene family, and reads lacking a unique V-gene family were excluded. A later analysis removed 550 to 700 highly shared, low-generation-probability nucleotide sequences to deal with suspected cross-contamination and a sequencing artifact. A later analysis calculated a clonal expansion index for each public chain from normalized within-repertoire ranks of inferred template counts. In a later analysis, generation probabilities were computed using a VDJ recombination model fitted to out-of-frame rearrangements, and the results were checked against IGoR. A later analysis scored TCR-TCR, TCR-HLA and TCR-CMV co-occurrence with hypergeometric tests, applying a repertoire-size bias correction to TCR pairs. In a later analysis, false discovery rates were estimated by permuting HLA or CMV assignments 20 times. A later analysis grouped co-occurring TCRs with DBSCAN, adding TCRdist sequence similarity when clustering within HLA-allele-positive subsets. Repertoires with fewer than 30,000 or more than 120,000 public chains, plus five repertoires with anomalous nucleotide sharing, were excluded from co-occurrence clustering. In TCRdb, the immuneACCESS table is reduced to in-frame sequences with V and J assigned. These tables do not hold every clone; where another copy was compared, an unresolved V gene accounts for under half, and the others remain unexplained. From that table come the V and J calls and clone size; the DNA was used to work out D and trimming. The sample data list around 150,000 clones, and roughly 88% of these were observed just once. The ten largest clones add up to around 0.51% of the sample.

These data are taken from a study of cytomegalovirus exposure and HLA in healthy donors (dated by TCRdb to the late 2010s). Background on the whole study: An earlier analysis of around 600 of the donors reported roughly 270 Gb of sequence data and 117 million unique TCR beta sequences from approximately 180 million T cells. An early release covering about 600 HLA-typed donors comprised 250 to 350 gigabases of sequencing data and 85 million or so unique TCR sequences. Of the roughly 420 genotyped donors, 70% to 90% were placed in the genetic ancestry cluster associated with self-reported Caucasian donors. The study aimed to test whether signatures of past pathogen exposure could be identified by cataloging public T cell receptors. The study used immunosequencing to profile the T cell repertoires of approximately 640 subjects and linked those repertoires to cytomegalovirus serostatus. Along with the roughly 700-subject first cohort, a separate validation cohort of approximately 110 different subjects was used. To predict cytomegalovirus infection status, the study combined high-throughput TCR immunosequencing, statistical association of individual TCRs with disease status, and machine learning. A later analysis re-analyzed previously published TCR beta repertoires from about 600 donors and added high-resolution HLA genotyping to study TCR occurrence patterns. Rather than using new phenotypic data, the later analysis identified candidate immune exposures from TCR beta sequences and from how often those sequences occurred across donors. In an earlier analysis of roughly 580 of the donors, high-throughput TCR beta sequencing was used to judge whether each TCR beta V gene segment behaved as functional or pseudogenic. Donor age, sex, ethnicity and CMV serostatus were collected together with the repertoire data. Genome-wide SNP genotypes for about 60% of the roughly 700 donors were used in a later genetic analysis, which treated that subset as a discovery cohort. Every discovery cohort repertoire had been produced on one sequencing platform. HLA typing covered class I and class II loci at four-digit resolution. The number of donors typed differed by locus, with 629-630 for A, B, C, DRB1 and DQB1, more than 500 for DQA1, over 600 for DPA1, and over 400 for DPB1. Roughly 5 DR-DQ haplotypes were handled as single units for association and clustering because linkage in the cohort was strong. Among several hundred genotyped donors of the cohort, an average of around 240,000 unique TCR beta nucleotide sequences was sequenced per donor, of which about 19% were non-productive. Broad study findings and their caveats: A cluster of highly shared sequence variants was judged likely to be a technical artifact of the sequencing pipeline. In a later analysis, 16,951 TCR beta sequences were associated with specific HLA alleles at a false discovery rate of 0.05. A further reported finding was that TCR beta sequences accurately predicted the HLA-A and HLA-B alleles for most subjects in the first cohort. It was suggested by the authors that the approach could potentially be generalized to other disease states and immunological phenotypes. Most TCR sequences were seen in very few donors, while some public TCRs were found in many individuals. Because counts were too low, roughly 17 rarely observed V segments, including chromosome 9 orphons, were left out of the earlier analysis of some 640 of the donors. Because HLA typing was unavailable for some donors at each locus, only the typed subset was used in association tests. In this cohort, only TCR beta chains were sequenced, and detectable features were limited by the absence of alpha or paired-chain data. In a later genetic analysis, a missense DCLRE1C variant was associated with V-gene and J-gene trimming of TCR beta chains, and the association was replicated in an independent cohort. In a later analysis, most CMV-associated TCR beta chains were found to appear HLA-restricted, with HLA associations seemingly driven largely by CMV exposure. Correlated functional status among segregating V segments might reflect linkage disequilibrium, but an unknown experimental factor could not be ruled out. For the cohort, immune exposure information was limited to CMV serostatus. Strong co-occurrence of HLA alleles, especially DR and DQ, made assigning TCR associations to individual alleles difficult. Broadly in line with IMGT annotations, most TCR beta V segments showed up in productive rearrangements about 90% or about 30% of the time in an earlier analysis of 450 to 750 of the donors. The study listed 164 TCR beta chains as associated with cytomegalovirus. In both the original and validation cohorts, the classifier was reported to diagnose cytomegalovirus status with high specificity and sensitivity. In a later analysis, HLA-associated TCR beta chains were found to be more clonally expanded and to have lower generation probabilities than equally common non-associated chains. Compared with the roughly 720-donor mean, donors in an Asian-associated ancestry cluster had fewer N-insertions in productive TCRs, according to a later genetic analysis. According to a later analysis, TCR association rates differed among HLA loci, with DRB1 alleles showing the most associated TCRs and HLA-C alleles showing the fewest. In a later analysis, several top co-occurrence clusters were reported to appear linked to parvovirus B19, influenza, CMV and Epstein-Barr virus. Some IMGT-functional V segments, including TRBV6-2 and TRBV6-3, could not be distinguished by the 87-base-pair reads and were therefore excluded. A few of the identified cytomegalovirus-associated TCR beta chains were confirmed in vitro to be specific for cytomegalovirus antigens. Sequencing depth was assumed to be roughly uniform across donors in the presence/absence analyses, though that assumption may not hold.

From V the trimming removes 3 bases and from J it removes 6 bases, while the gene matches leave 6 bases of the junction unaccounted for. CDR1 and CDR2 (SEHNR, FQNEAQ) derive from the germline V gene (reference sequence). The CDR3 goes from the cysteine to the phenylalanine over 15 residues. Only the CDR3 region is kept as DNA, spanning 45 bases read in frame from base 1. The cohort was made up of 666 healthy bone marrow donors. All cohort members were sampled while nominally healthy, although unrecorded immune exposures were likely present. The donor tested CMV seronegative and was one of the 352 seronegative cohort members. Every donor gave a peripheral blood sample, and the peripheral blood mononuclear cells from that sample were used for TCR beta sequencing. The Qiagen DNeasy Blood Extraction Kit was used to extract genomic DNA from the blood cell samples.

Source material: PBMCs. The sequence joins TRBV7-9 to TRBJ2-7; 12 of the junction bases match TRBD1. This receptor was taken from a woman aged 40 to 50 in good health and CMV-seronegative. The CDR3 protein is CASSFAGTGGFEQYF. The DNA sequence is as follows: TGTGCCAGCAGCTTCGCCGGGACAGGGGGCTTCGAGCAGTACTTC.